Listed below are T cell receptor beta chains from one sample, sequenced in a study of cytomegalovirus exposure and HLA in healthy donors. Using immunoSEQ multiplex PCR, the repertoire was profiled, and TCRdb retains in-frame clones only, with some absent. The sample gives 150,000 to 200,000 clones, around 83% of which show up once; roughly 0.99% is in the top ten. Sequences were obtained from PBMCs. These receptors originate from a woman aged 40 to 55 in good health and CMV-seronegative. The CDR3 runs from the conserved cysteine through the conserved F or W.

j_gene,v_gene,CDR3aa
TRBJ1-5,TRBV27,CASSFTSTPHQPQHF
TRBJ2-5,TRBV5-1,CATSVGGRQETQYF
TRBJ1-2,TRBV7-2,CASSLRGMDGYTF
TRBJ2-2,TRBV11-1,CASSFRPGGQNTGELFF
TRBJ1-1,TRBV19,CASSMQANTEAFF
TRBJ2-7,TRBV11-2,CASSLVGLRGIRLEQYF
TRBJ2-1,TRBV5-1,CASSSTGYNEQFF
TRBJ1-1,TRBV7-3,CASSLDREGTEAFF
TRBJ1-5,TRBV6-1,CASSEGGASNQPQHF
TRBJ1-2,TRBV5-1,CASSQGGGGNYGYTF
TRBJ2-7,TRBV11-2,CASSQTGTGNYEQYF
TRBJ1-2,TRBV19,CASSLEGAANYGYTF
TRBJ2-2,TRBV7-2,CASSLVSGNTGELFF
TRBJ2-1,TRBV6-6,CASSTRDSYNEQFF
TRBJ2-1,TRBV11-3,CASSLLVAAYNEQFF
TRBJ2-2,TRBV30,CAWSQVGHITGELFF
TRBJ1-2,TRBV10-3,CAISEEADTNYGYTF
TRBJ1-1,TRBV5-6,CASSLAPGRGITEAFF
TRBJ2-1,TRBV6-5,CASRGTGGGNEQFF
TRBJ2-2,TRBV19,CASRDRAAGELFF
TRBJ2-3,TRBV6-5,CASSYTPWDTQYF
TRBJ1-2,TRBV9,CASTPGVLSGYGYTF
TRBJ2-7,TRBV15,CATTGGYEQYF
TRBJ1-1,TRBV11-2,CASSWTGPTNTEAFF
TRBJ1-1,TRBV29-1,CSVEISPGGLVEAFF
TRBJ2-3,TRBV15,CATSRDPSSTDTQYF
TRBJ2-1,TRBV6-5,CASRPGQAPFNEQFF
TRBJ1-1,TRBV12-5,CASGLEWAANTEAFF
TRBJ1-1,TRBV7-2,CASSLKRVQGEAFF
TRBJ1-1,TRBV10-3,CAISELRGTNTEAFF
TRBJ1-4,TRBV2,CASAVGEKLFF
TRBJ2-3,TRBV7-7,CASSLTLGQPTDTQYF
TRBJ1-5,TRBV6-5,CASRETGGKLPQHF
TRBJ2-3,TRBV9,CASSPKSGYTDTQYF
TRBJ2-3,TRBV19,CASSIRVRVAGADTQYF
TRBJ2-2,TRBV2,CASSVVLNTGELFF
TRBJ2-1,TRBV7-3,CASSPSVSGIGEQFF
TRBJ2-3,TRBV6-1,CASSSWTADTDTQYF
TRBJ1-2,TRBV6-1,CASSDKARDYGYTF
TRBJ1-1,TRBV29-1,CSAGNTEAFF
TRBJ1-5,TRBV6-1,CAYGEDSNQPQHF
TRBJ2-7,TRBV6-6,CASRSGTGLYEQYF
TRBJ2-5,TRBV4-3,CASSQDAGSETQYF
TRBJ1-3,TRBV5-1,CASSLGEPGNTIYF